This T cell receptor beta chain is drawn from a study of Graves' ophthalmopathy and Graves' hyperthyroidism. J gave up 2 bases and V 1 base, and 5 bases lay outside the gene matches. The CDR3 runs 17 residues. CDR1 and CDR2 (germline): LNHDA, SQIVND (reference sequence). This clonotype has at least ten counts. For repertoire sequencing, the TCR beta CDR3 regions were amplified from RNA transcripts. Second-round multiplex PCR came after first-round RT-PCR with HTBI primers. TCRdb fed the multiplex PCR reads into MiXCR, producing one record per CDR3 protein. The sample gives over 650,000 distinct CDR3 sequences, over 40% of which show up once; roughly 3% is in the top ten.

V usage is TRBV19 and J usage is TRBJ1-5; TRBD1 aligns across 10 bases. This TCR derives from an adult man with Graves' ophthalmopathy. The sample consisted of peripheral blood. CDR3 nucleotide sequence: TGTGCCAGTAGTATAGGACCAGGGACAGGGGGCAATCAGCCCCAGCATTTT. It translates to CASSIGPGTGGNQPQHF.